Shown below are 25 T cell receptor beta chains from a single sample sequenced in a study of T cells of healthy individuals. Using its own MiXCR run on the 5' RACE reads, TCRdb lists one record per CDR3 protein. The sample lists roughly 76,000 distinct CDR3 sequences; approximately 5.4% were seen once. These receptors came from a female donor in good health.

The CDR3 nucleotides are TGTGCCAGCAGCCCCCCCGGTTTCGATGAGCAGTTCTTC. Translating it yields CASSPPGFDEQFF. The V gene is TRBV9, the J gene TRBJ2-1, with D unresolved. Germline V CDR1 and CDR2: SGDLS, YYNGEE. The length of the CDR3 is 13 residues. V lost 4 bases to trimming and J lost 8 bases, with 13 bases between them.

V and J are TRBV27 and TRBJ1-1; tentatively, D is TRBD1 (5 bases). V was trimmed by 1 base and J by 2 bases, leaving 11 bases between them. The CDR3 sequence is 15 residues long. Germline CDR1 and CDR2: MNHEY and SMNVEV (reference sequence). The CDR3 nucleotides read TGTGCCAGCAGTTTATACGGGGCGACTAACACTGAAGCTTTCTTT. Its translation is CASSLYGATNTEAFF.

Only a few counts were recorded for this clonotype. This CDR3 is CAISSDPNTEAFF. In nucleotides, the CDR3 is TGTGCCATCAGCTCGGACCCGAACACTGAAGCTTTCTTT. The J gene is TRBJ1-1, the V gene TRBV10-3, with D unresolved. The CDR3 spans 13 residues. V was trimmed by 6 bases and J by 1 base, leaving 9 bases between them. Germline V gene data show CDR1 as ENHRY and CDR2 as SYGVKD.

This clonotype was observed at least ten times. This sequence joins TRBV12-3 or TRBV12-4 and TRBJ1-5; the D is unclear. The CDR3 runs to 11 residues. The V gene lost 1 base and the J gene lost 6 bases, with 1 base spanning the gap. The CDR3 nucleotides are TGTGCCAGCAGTTTAGGTCAGCCCCAGCATTTT. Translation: CASSLGQPQHF.

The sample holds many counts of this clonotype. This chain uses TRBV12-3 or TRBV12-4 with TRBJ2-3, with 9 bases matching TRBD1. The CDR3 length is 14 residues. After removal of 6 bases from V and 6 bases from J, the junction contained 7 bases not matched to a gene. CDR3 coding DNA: TGTGCCAGCAGGTCGGGACAGGGTGGGGATACGCAGTATTTT. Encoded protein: CASRSGQGGDTQYF.

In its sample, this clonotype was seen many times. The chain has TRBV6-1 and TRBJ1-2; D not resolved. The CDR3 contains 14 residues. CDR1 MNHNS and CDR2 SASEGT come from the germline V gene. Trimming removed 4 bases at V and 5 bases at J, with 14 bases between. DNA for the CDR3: TGTGCCAGCAGTGGTGGGGATTCGAAATATGGCTACACCTTC. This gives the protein CASSGGDSKYGYTF.

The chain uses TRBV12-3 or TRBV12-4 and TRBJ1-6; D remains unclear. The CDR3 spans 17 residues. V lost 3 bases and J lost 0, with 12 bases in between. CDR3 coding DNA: TGTGCCAGCAGTTTGCGAGCCGACGGCTCCTATAATTCACCCCTCCACTTT. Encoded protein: CASSLRADGSYNSPLHF.

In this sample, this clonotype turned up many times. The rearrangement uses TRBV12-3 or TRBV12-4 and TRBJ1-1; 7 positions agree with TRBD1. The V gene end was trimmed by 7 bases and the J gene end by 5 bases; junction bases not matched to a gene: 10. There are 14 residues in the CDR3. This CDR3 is CASTLQGVRTEAFF. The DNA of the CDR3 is TGTGCCAGCACTCTTCAGGGGGTGAGAACTGAAGCTTTCTTT.

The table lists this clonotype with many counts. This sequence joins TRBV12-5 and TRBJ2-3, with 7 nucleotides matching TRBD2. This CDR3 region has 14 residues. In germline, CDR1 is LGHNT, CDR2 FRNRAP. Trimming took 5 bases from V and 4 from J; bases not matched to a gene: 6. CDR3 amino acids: CASGPGLGADTQYF. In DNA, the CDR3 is TGTGCTAGTGGTCCAGGACTAGGGGCAGATACGCAGTATTTT.

The CDR3 sequence: CASSRRVGSYEQYF. CDR3 bases: TGTGCCAGCAGTCGGAGGGTGGGGAGCTACGAGCAGTACTTC. The chain joins TRBV6-5 to TRBJ2-7, with a tentative D call TRBD2 (6 bases). Trimming pared 5 bases from V and 3 bases from J, leaving 14 bases between. The V gene's germline CDR1 is MNHEY and CDR2 SVGAGI. CDR3 length equals 14 residues.

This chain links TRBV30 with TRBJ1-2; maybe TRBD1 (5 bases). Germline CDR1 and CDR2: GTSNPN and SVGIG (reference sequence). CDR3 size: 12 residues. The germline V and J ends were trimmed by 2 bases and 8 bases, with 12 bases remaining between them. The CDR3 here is CAWSSGHGGYTF. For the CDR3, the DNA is TGTGCCTGGAGTTCGGGGCATGGGGGCTACACCTTC.

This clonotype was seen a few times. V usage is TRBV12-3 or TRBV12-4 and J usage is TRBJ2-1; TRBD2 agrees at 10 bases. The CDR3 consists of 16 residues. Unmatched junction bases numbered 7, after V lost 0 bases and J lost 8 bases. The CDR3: CASSLALVAGGDEQFF. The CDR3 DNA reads TGTGCCAGCAGTTTAGCGCTGGTAGCGGGAGGCGATGAGCAGTTCTTC.

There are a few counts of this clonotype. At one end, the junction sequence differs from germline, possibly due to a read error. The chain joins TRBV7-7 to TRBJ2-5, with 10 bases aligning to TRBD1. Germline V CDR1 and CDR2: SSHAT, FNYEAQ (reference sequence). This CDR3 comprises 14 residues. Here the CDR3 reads CASSPGTGVETQYF. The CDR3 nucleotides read TGTGCTAGCAGCCCAGGGACAGGGGTTGAGACCCAGTACTTC.

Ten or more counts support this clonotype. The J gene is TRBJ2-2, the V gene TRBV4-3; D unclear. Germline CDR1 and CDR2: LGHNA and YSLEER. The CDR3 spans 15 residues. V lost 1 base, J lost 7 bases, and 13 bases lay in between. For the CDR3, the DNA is TGCGCCAGCAGCCAAGTATCCGTGGGCAACGGGGAGCTGTTTTTT. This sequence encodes CASSQVSVGNGELFF.

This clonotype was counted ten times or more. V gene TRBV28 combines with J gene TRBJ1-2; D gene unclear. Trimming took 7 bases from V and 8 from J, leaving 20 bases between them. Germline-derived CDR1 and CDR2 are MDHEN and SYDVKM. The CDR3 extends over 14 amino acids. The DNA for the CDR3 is TGTGCCAGCATTCCTAAGCCGGGCAGCGGCGGCTACACCTTC. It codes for CASIPKPGSGGYTF.

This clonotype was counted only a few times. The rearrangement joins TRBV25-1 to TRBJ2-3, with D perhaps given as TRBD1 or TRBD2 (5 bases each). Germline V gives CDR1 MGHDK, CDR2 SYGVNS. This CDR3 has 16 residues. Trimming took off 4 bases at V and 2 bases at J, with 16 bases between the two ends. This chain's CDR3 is CASSAEGTWYTDTQYF. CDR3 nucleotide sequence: TGTGCCAGCAGTGCAGAGGGGACCTGGTACACAGATACGCAGTATTTT.

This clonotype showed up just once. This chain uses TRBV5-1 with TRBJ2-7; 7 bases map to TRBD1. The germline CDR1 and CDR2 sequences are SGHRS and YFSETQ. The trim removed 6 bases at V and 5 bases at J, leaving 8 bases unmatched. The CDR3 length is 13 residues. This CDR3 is CASKVGDSHEQYF. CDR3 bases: TGCGCCAGCAAGGTAGGGGACAGCCACGAGCAGTACTTC.

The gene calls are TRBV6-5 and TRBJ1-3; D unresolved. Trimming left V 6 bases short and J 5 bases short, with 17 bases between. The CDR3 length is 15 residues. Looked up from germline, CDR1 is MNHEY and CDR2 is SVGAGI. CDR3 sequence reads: CASSLQWGGRNTIYF. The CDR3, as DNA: TGTGCCAGCAGCTTACAGTGGGGAGGCCGAAACACCATATATTTT.

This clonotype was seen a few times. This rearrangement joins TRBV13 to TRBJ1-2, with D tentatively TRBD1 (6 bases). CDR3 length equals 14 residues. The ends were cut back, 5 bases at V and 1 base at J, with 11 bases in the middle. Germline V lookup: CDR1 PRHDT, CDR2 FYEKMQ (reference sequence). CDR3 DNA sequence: TGTGCCAGCAGCCCGGGGGCCGTTAACTATGGCTACACCTTC. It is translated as CASSPGAVNYGYTF.

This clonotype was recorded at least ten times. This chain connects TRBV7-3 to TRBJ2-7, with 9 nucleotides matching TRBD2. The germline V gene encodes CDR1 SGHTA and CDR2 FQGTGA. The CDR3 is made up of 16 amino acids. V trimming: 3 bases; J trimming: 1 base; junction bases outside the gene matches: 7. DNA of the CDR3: TGTGCCAGCAGCTTGGGTCCGACTAGCGGTTCCTACGAGCAGTACTTC. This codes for CASSLGPTSGSYEQYF. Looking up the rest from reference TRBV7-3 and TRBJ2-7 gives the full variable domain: GAGVSQTPSNKVTEKGKYVELRCDPISGHTALYWYRQSLGQGPEFLIYFQGTGAADDSGLPNDRFFAVRPEGSVSTLKIQRTERGDSAVYLCASSLGPTSGSYEQYFGPGTRLTVT.

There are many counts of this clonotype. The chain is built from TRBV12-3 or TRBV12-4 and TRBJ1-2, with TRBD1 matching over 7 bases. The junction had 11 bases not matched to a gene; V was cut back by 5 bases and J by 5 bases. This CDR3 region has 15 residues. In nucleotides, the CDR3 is TGTGCCAGCAGTCCCTACCCGGACAGGACTTATGGCTACACCTTC. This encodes CASSPYPDRTYGYTF.

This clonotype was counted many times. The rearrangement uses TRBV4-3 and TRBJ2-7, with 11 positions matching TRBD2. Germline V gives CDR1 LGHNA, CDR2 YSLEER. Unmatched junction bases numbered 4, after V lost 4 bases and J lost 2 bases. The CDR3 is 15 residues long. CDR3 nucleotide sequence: TGCGCCAGCAGCCTCGGACTAGCGGGCGCCTACGAGCAGTACTTC. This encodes CASSLGLAGAYEQYF.

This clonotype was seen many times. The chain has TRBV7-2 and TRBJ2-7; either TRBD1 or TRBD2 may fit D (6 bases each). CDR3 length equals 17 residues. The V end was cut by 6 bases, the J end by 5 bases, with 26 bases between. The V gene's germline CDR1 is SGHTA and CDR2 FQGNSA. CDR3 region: CASSARGGLPFGHEQYF. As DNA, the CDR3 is TGTGCCAGCAGTGCCCGAGGGGGACTGCCTTTCGGTCACGAGCAGTACTTC.

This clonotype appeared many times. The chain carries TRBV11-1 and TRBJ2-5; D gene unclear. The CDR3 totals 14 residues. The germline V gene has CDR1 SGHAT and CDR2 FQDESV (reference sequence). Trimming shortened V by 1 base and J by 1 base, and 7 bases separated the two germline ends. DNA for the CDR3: TGTGCCAGCAGCTTAGTTGGACGCCAAGAGACCCAGTACTTC. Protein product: CASSLVGRQETQYF.

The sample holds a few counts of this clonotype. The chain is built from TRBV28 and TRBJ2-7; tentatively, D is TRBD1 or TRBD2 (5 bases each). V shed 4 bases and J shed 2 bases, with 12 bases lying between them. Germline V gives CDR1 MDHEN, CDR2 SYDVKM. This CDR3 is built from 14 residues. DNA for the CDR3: TGTGCCAGCAGTTGGGACCCTCGGACCTACGAGCAGTACTTC. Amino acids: CASSWDPRTYEQYF.